The source of this T cell receptor (beta chain) is a study of T cells in narcolepsy. This clone has only one observation. TCRdb's table, derived via immunoSEQ multiplex PCR, lists solely in-frame clones and lacks some. Of under 35,000 clones listed, 75% to 90% are singletons. Sequencing was done on a sample of CD45RA- memory CD4+ T cells from PBMCs. The source is a human donor with narcolepsy.

This CDR3 reads CASSLGGTSEYNEQFF. The CDR3 DNA reads TGCGCCAGCAGCTTGGGAGGGACTAGCGAGTACAATGAGCAGTTCTTC. This chain joins TRBV5-1 and TRBJ2-1; 10 bases agree with TRBD2. CDR3 size: 16 residues. The germline gives CDR1 SGHRS, CDR2 YFSETQ. V lost 0 bases, J lost 4 bases, and 4 bases stayed unmatched.